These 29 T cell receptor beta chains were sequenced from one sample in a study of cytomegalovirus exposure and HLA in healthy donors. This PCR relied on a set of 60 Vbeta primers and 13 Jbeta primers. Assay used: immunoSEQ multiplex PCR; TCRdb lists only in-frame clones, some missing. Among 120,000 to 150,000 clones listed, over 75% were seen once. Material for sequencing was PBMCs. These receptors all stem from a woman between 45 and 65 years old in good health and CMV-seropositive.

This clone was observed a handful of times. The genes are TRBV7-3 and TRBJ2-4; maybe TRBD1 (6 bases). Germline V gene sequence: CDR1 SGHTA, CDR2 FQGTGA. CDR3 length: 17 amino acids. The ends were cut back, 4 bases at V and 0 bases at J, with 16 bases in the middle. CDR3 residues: CASSWPRDILAKNIQYF. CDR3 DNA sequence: TGTGCCAGCAGCTGGCCCCGGGACATTTTAGCCAAAAACATTCAGTACTTC.

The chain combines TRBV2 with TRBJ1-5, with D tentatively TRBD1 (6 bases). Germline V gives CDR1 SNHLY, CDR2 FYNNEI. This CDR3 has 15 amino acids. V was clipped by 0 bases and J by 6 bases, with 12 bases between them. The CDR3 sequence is CASSEARGAGQPQHF. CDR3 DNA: TGTGCCAGCAGTGAAGCCCGGGGGGCAGGTCAGCCCCAGCATTTT. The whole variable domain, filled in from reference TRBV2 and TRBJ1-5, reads EPEVTQTPSHQVTQMGQEVILRCVPISNHLYFYWYRQILGQKVEFLVSFYNNEISEKSEIFDDQFSVERPDGSNFTLKIRSTKLEDSAMYFCASSEARGAGQPQHFGDGTRLSIL.

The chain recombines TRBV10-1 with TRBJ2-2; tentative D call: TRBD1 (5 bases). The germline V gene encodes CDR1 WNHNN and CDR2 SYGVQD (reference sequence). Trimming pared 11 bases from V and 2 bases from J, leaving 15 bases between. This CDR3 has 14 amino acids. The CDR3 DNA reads TGCGCCCCCATTAGGACACCTAACACCGGGGAGCTGTTTTTT. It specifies CAPIRTPNTGELFF.

CDR3 residues: CASSEKETGRYNSPLHF. The CDR3, as DNA: TGTGCCAGCAGTGAAAAGGAGACAGGGAGATATAATTCACCCCTCCACTTT. The chain recombines TRBV6-1 with TRBJ1-6; 7 nucleotides match TRBD1. The CDR3 has 17 residues. CDR1 MNHNS and CDR2 SASEGT come from the germline V gene. Trimming took 2 bases from V and 4 from J; bases not matched to a gene: 8.

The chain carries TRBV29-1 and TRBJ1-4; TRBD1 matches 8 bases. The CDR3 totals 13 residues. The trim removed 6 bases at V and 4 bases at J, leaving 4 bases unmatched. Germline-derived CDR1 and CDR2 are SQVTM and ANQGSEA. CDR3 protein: CSVAGQGNEKLFF. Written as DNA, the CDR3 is TGCAGCGTCGCTGGACAGGGTAATGAAAAACTGTTTTTT.

The CDR3 region has the DNA TGTGCCAGCTCTCCGCCGGGTTCAAACTATGGCTACACCTTC. It yields the protein CASSPPGSNYGYTF. This chain joins TRBV18 and TRBJ1-2; D gene uncertain. The CDR3 runs to 14 residues. Germline-derived CDR1 and CDR2 are KGHSH and LQKENI. V was shortened by 6 bases and J by 2 bases, with 13 bases between the two germline ends.

The CDR3 reads CASSLTQGGNTEAFF. CDR3 DNA sequence: TGTGCCAGCAGCTTGACTCAGGGGGGGAACACTGAAGCTTTCTTT. The rearrangement joins TRBV5-4 to TRBJ1-1, with 7 bases that match TRBD1. There are 15 residues in the CDR3. Looked up from germline, CDR1 is SGHNT and CDR2 is YYREEE (reference sequence). V lost 1 base and J lost 1; bases outside the gene matches: 4.

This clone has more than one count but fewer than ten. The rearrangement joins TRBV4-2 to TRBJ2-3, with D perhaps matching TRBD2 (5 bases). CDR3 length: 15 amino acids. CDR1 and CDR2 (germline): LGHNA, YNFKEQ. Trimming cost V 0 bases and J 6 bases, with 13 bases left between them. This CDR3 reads CASSQDSARADTQYF. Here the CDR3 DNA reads TGTGCCAGCAGCCAAGATAGCGCCCGTGCGGATACGCAGTATTTT.

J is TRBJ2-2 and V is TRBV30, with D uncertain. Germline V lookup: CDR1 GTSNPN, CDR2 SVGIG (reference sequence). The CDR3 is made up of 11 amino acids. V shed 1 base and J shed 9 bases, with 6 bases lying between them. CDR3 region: CAWSGSRELFF. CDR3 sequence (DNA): TGTGCCTGGAGTGGGAGTCGGGAGCTGTTTTTT.

The CDR3 region has the DNA TGCGCCAGCAGCCAAGGGGACTACGGATACGAGCAGTACTTC. Amino acids: CASSQGDYGYEQYF. The V gene is TRBV4-1, the J gene TRBJ2-7, with 7 bases identical to TRBD2. Germline loops: CDR1 MGHRA, CDR2 YSYEKL. V lost 1 base to trimming and J lost 4 bases; unmatched junction nucleotides: 4. This CDR3 spans 14 amino acids.

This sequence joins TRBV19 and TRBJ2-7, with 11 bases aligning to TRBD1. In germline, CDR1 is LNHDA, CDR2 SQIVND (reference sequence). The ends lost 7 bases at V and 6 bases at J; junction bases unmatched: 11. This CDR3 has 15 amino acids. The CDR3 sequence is CASNSPGQGASEQYF. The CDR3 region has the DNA TGTGCCAGTAATTCACCCGGACAGGGGGCTTCCGAGCAGTACTTC. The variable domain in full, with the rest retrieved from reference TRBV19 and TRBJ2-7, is DGGITQSPKYLFRKEGQNVTLSCEQNLNHDAMYWYRQDPGQGLRLIYYSQIVNDFQKGDIAEGYSVSREKKESFPLTVTSAQKNPTAFYLCASNSPGQGASEQYFGPGTRLTVT.

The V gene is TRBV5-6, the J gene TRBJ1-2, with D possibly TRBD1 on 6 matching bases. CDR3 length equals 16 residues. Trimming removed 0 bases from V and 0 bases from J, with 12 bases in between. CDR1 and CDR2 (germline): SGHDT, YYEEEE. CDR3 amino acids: CASSLGGTQANYGYTF. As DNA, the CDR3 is TGTGCCAGCAGCTTGGGTGGGACACAAGCTAACTATGGCTACACCTTC.

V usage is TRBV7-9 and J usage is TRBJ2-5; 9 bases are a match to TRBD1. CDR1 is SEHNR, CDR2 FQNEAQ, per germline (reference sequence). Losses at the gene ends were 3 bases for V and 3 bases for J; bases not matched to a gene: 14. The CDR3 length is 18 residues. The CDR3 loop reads CASSFYPKGQGGEETQYF. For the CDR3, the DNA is TGTGCCAGCAGCTTCTATCCTAAGGGACAGGGAGGGGAAGAGACCCAGTACTTC. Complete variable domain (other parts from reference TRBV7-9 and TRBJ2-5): DTGVSQNPRHKITKRGQNVTFRCDPISEHNRLYWYRQTLGQGPEFLTYFQNEAQLEKSRLLSDRFSAERPKGSFSTLEIQRTEQGDSAMYLCASSFYPKGQGGEETQYFGPGTRLLVL.

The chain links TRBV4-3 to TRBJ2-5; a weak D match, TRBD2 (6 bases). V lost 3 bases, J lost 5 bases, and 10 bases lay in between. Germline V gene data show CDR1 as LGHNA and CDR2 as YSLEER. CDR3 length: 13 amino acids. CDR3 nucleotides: TGCGCCAGCAGCCAGAGGAGGGGTGAGACCCAGTACTTC. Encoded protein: CASSQRRGETQYF.

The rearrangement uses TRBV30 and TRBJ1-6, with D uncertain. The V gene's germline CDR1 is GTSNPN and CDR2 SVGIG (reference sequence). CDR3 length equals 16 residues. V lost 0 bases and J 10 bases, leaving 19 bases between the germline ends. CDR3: CAWSVIDQEGGSPLHF. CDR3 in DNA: TGTGCCTGGAGTGTAATAGATCAGGAGGGAGGGTCACCCCTCCACTTT. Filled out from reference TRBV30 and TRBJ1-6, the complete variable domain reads SQTIHQWPATLVQPVGSPLSLECTVEGTSNPNLYWYRQAAGRGLQLLFYSVGIGQISSEVPQNLSASRPQDRQFILSSKKLLLSDSGFYLCAWSVIDQEGGSPLHFGNGTRLTVT.

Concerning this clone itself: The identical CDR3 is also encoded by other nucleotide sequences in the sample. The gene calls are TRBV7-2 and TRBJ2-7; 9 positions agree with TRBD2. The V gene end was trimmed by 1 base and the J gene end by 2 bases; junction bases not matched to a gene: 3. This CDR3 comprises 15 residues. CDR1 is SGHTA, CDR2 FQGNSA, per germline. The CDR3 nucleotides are TGTGCCAGCAGCTTAGTGGCGGGGGGGCCCTACGAGCAGTACTTC. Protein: CASSLVAGGPYEQYF.

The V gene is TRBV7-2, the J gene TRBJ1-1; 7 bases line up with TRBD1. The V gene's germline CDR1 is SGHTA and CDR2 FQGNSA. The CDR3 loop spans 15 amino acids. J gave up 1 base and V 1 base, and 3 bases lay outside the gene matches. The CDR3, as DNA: TGTGCCAGCAGCTTAGTCGCAGGGGGGAACACTGAAGCTTTCTTT. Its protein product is CASSLVAGGNTEAFF.

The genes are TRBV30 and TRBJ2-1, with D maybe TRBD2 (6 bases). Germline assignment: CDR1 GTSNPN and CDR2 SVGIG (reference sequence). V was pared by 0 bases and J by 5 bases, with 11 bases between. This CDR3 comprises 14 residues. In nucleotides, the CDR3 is TGTGCCTGGAGTGTACGGGGACTTAACAATGAGCAGTTCTTC. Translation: CAWSVRGLNNEQFF.

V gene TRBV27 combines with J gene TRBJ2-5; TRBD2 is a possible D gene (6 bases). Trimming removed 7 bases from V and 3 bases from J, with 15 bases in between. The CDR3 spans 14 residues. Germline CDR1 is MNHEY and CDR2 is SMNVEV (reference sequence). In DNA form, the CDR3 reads TGTGCCAGCACGCCCCTCCGCGGGGAAGAGACCCAGTACTTC. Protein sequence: CASTPLRGEETQYF.

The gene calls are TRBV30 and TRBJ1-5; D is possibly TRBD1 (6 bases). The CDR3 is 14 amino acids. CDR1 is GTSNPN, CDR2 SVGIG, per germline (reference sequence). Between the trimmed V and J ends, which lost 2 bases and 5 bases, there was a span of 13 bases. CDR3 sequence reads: CAWSSGGPDQPQHF. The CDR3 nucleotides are TGTGCCTGGAGTTCGGGGGGCCCAGATCAGCCCCAGCATTTT.

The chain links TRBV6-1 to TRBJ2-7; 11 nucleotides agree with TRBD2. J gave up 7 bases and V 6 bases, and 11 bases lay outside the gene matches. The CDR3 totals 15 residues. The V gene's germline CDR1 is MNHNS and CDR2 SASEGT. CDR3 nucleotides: TGTGCCAGCAGCTCCTCTAGCGGGGGGCCCGGGGAGCAGTACTTC. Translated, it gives CASSSSSGGPGEQYF.

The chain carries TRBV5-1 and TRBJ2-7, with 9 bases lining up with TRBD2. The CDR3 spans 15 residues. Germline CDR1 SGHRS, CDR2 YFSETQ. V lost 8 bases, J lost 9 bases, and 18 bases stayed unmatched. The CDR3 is CASREPGLANVGQYF. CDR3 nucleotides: TGCGCCAGTAGGGAACCGGGACTAGCAAACGTGGGGCAGTACTTC. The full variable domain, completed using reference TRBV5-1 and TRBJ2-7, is KAGVTQTPRYLIKTRGQQVTLSCSPISGHRSVSWYQQTPGQGLQFLFEYFSETQRNKGNFPGRFSGRQFSNSRSEMNVSTLELGDSALYLCASREPGLANVGQYFGPGTRLTVT.

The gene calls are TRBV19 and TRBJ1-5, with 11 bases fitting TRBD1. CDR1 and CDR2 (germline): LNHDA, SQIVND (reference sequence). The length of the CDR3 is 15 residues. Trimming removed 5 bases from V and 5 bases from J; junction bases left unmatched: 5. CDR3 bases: TGTGCCAGTAGTTGGGGGACAGGGGGTGATCAGCCCCAGCATTTT. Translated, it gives CASSWGTGGDQPQHF. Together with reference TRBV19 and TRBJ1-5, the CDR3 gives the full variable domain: DGGITQSPKYLFRKEGQNVTLSCEQNLNHDAMYWYRQDPGQGLRLIYYSQIVNDFQKGDIAEGYSVSREKKESFPLTVTSAQKNPTAFYLCASSWGTGGDQPQHFGDGTRLSIL.

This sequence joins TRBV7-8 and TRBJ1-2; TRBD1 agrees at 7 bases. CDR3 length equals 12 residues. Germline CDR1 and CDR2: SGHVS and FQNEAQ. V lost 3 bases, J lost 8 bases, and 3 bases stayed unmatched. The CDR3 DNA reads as TGTGCCAGCAGCTTCGGAGGGGGCGGCTACACCTTC. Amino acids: CASSFGGGGYTF. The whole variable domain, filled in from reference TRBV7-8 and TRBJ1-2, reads GAGVSQSPRYKVAKRGQDVALRCDPISGHVSLFWYQQALGQGPEFLTYFQNEAQLDKSGLPSDRFFAERPEGSVSTLKIQRTQQEDSAVYLCASSFGGGGYTFGSGTRLTVV.

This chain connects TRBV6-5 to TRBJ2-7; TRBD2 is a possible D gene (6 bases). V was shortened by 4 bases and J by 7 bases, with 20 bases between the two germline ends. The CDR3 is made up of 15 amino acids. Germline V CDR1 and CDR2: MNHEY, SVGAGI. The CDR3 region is CASSFLTGRAGEQYF. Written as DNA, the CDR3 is TGTGCCAGCAGTTTCCTCACCGGCCGCGCGGGAGAGCAGTACTTC.

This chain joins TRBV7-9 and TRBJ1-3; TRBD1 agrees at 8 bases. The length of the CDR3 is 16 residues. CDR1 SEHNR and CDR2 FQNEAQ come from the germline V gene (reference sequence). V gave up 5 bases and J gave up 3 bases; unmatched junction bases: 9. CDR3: CASSPTGRGLGNTIYF. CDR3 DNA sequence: TGTGCCAGCAGCCCGACGGGCAGGGGGCTTGGAAACACCATATATTTT.

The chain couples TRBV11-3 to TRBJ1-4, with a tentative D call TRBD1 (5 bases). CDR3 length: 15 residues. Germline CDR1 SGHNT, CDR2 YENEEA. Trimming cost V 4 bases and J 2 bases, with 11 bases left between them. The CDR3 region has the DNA TGTGCCAGCAGCTCCTGGCGGGGGACTAATGAAAAACTGTTTTTT. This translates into CASSSWRGTNEKLFF.

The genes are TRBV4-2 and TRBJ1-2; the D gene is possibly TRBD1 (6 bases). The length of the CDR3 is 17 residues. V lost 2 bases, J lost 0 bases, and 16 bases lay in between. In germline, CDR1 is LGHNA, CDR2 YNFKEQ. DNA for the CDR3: TGTGCCAGCAGCCAATTGACAGGTCCCCTTACTAACTATGGCTACACCTTC. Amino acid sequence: CASSQLTGPLTNYGYTF.

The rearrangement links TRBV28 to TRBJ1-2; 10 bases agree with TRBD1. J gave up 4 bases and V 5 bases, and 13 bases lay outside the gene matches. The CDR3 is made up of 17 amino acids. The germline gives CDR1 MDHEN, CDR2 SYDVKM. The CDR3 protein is CASSLGTGEVRSYGYTF. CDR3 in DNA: TGTGCCAGCAGTCTTGGGACAGGGGAGGTGCGGAGCTATGGCTACACCTTC.